Given below is one TCR beta chain in context. The sample comes from a study of T cell responses to AZD1222 COVID-19 vaccine. Across the study: Both about-4-week and about-12-week second-dose recipients were combined.

The assay was immunoSEQ multiplex PCR, and TCRdb's table has in-frame clones only and misses some. Here the sample spans about 110,000 clones, roughly four fifths being singletons. This CDR3 is 16 amino acids long. The V gene's germline CDR1 is MDHEN and CDR2 SYDVKM. Germline trimming cut 4 bases from V and 4 bases from J; bases unmatched to any gene: 8. The clonotype originates from an adult in good health. Specimen: peripheral blood, collected on day 0 of AZD1222 vaccination. The chain carries TRBV28 and TRBJ2-1; 9 nucleotides line up with TRBD1. CDR3: CASSSTGTGRYNEQFF. CDR3 sequence (DNA): TGTGCCAGCAGTTCCACCGGGACAGGGAGGTACAATGAGCAGTTCTTC.